A single sample is the source of the 10 T cell receptor beta chains below, sequenced in a study of human T cells and chemical hapten exposure. Documented time point: patch test 2, 6 weeks after DPC sensitization. Treatment of the sample: therapeutic diphenylcyclopropenone sensitization with weekly scalp DPC. MiXCR, run by TCRdb on the RACE reads, gives a single entry per CDR3 protein. The table includes some 80,000 distinct CDR3 sequences, about 10% detected once. The sequencing used whole blood, collected in connection with sensitization to the hapten diphenylcyclopropenone (DPC). The receptors shown here come from a woman under 40 with alopecia areata. Some clones in this sample may be carry-over from other donors' samples.

The chain joins TRBV6-6 to TRBJ2-7; 10 nucleotides match TRBD1. Germline trimming cut 6 bases from V and 2 bases from J; bases unmatched to any gene: 4. The CDR3 length is 14 residues. CDR1 and CDR2 (germline): MNHNY, SVGAGI (reference sequence). The CDR3 region has the DNA TGTGCCAGCAGCCCGGGACAGGGGACCTACGAGCAGTACTTC. Translated, it gives CASSPGQGTYEQYF.

This clonotype was counted many times. The rearrangement uses TRBV6-2 or TRBV6-3 and TRBJ2-2, with 10 bases identical to TRBD1. Germline lookup yields CDR1 MNHEY and CDR2 SVGEGT. The CDR3 extends over 15 amino acids. The junction had 4 bases not matched to a gene; V was cut back by 6 bases and J by 3 bases. The CDR3 DNA is TGTGCCAGCAGGAAGGGACAGGGGTACACCGGGGAGCTGTTTTTT. Translation: CASRKGQGYTGELFF.

This clonotype was found many times. The CDR3 DNA sequence: TGTGCCAGCAGTTTACCCCGGTATGATGAAGCTTTCTTT. As protein: CASSLPRYDEAFF. This rearrangement joins TRBV28 to TRBJ1-1; no definite D call. This CDR3 has 13 residues. The germline V gene has CDR1 MDHEN and CDR2 SYDVKM. V dropped 2 bases and J dropped 7 bases, with 11 bases sitting between them.

CDR3 region: CASSLRTGDLIGELFF. The CDR3 nucleotides read TGTGCCAGCAGCCTAAGGACAGGGGACTTGATCGGGGAGCTGTTTTTT. The chain has TRBV7-6 and TRBJ2-2; 9 bases agree with TRBD1. Germline loops: CDR1 SGHVS, CDR2 FNYEAQ. The CDR3 extends over 16 amino acids. J lost 7 bases, V lost 5 bases, and 11 bases had no gene match.

This clonotype was recorded many times. This chain connects TRBV2 to TRBJ2-2, with a weak D call TRBD2 (7 bases). V gave up 8 bases and J gave up 3 bases, with 16 bases separating them. This CDR3 has 15 amino acids. CDR1 is SNHLY and CDR2 is FYNNEI in the germline V gene. In nucleotides, the CDR3 is TGTGCCAGCGGGGCACAGGGAGGGCACACCGGGGAGCTGTTTTTT. Translation: CASGAQGGHTGELFF.

This clonotype was recorded at least ten times. The CDR3: CASSLVRGGSRTGELFF. Here the CDR3 DNA reads TGTGCCAGCAGCTTAGTAAGAGGCGGCAGCCGTACCGGGGAGCTGTTTTTT. The chain is built from TRBV7-6 and TRBJ2-2; D unresolved. V was pared by 1 base and J by 5 bases, with 17 bases between. Germline CDR1 reads SGHVS; CDR2 reads FNYEAQ. CDR3 length equals 17 residues.

V and J are TRBV29-1 and TRBJ2-3; 11 positions agree with TRBD2. The CDR3 runs 16 residues. V gave up 3 bases and J gave up 0 bases; unmatched junction bases: 5. Per the germline V gene, CDR1 is SQVTM and CDR2 is ANQGSEA. CDR3 DNA sequence: TGCAGCGTTGAGGGGACTAGCGGATCTAGCACAGATACGCAGTATTTT. Its protein product is CSVEGTSGSSTDTQYF.

This clonotype has at least ten counts. The V call is TRBV3-1, the J call TRBJ2-7, with D tentatively TRBD2 (7 bases). In germline, CDR1 is LGHDT, CDR2 YNNKEL (reference sequence). There are 13 residues in the CDR3. The germline V and J ends were trimmed by 2 bases and 12 bases, with 17 bases remaining between them. The CDR3 DNA reads TGTGCCAGCAGCCAACTTGGGGGGGCAGGGCCGTACTTC. Amino acids: CASSQLGGAGPYF.

This clonotype was recorded a few times. V and J are TRBV20-1 and TRBJ1-5; TRBD1 is a possible D gene (6 bases). Trimming removed 6 bases from V and 1 base from J, with 10 bases in between. Germline loops: CDR1 DFQATT, CDR2 SNEGSKA (reference sequence). The CDR3 sequence is 13 residues long. CDR3 loop: CSAGQGSNQPQHF. CDR3 in DNA: TGCAGTGCCGGCCAGGGGAGCAATCAGCCCCAGCATTTT.

This clonotype was observed at least ten times. The rearrangement links TRBV7-2 to TRBJ1-6, with D unclear. The V end lost 1 base, the J end lost 10 bases, and 8 bases lay between the germline ends. Germline V gene data show CDR1 as SGHTA and CDR2 as FQGNSA. The CDR3 extends over 13 amino acids. The CDR3 nucleotides are TGTGCCAGCAGCTTAGGGTATGGCTCACCCCTCCACTTT. Translating it yields CASSLGYGSPLHF.